This is a list of T cell receptor beta chains from one sample in a study of T cells in Graves' hyperthyroidism and ophthalmopathy. From the multiplex PCR reads, TCRdb called clonotypes with MiXCR, one entry per CDR3 protein. The sample has some 350,000 distinct CDR3 sequences, about 15% seen once. Material for sequencing was blood. All receptors come from a woman between 55 and 75 years old with Graves' ophthalmopathy. Each CDR3 is given with its conserved first and last residue.

v_gene: TRBV18
CDR3aa: CASSRGQGGNTEAFF

v_gene: TRBV5-1
CDR3aa: CASTPGQGEADTQYF

v_gene: TRBV29-1
CDR3aa: CSVDTGLGGYEQYF

v_gene: TRBV24-1
CDR3aa: CATSEPGSQETQYF

v_gene: TRBV28
CDR3aa: CASSLGQGWGYTFGSGTGELFF

v_gene: TRBV6-2/TRBV6-3
CDR3aa: CASCRDRGNSPLHF

v_gene: TRBV5-1
CDR3aa: CASSVTRNEKLFF

v_gene: TRBV11-2
CDR3aa: CASSQWTSGKFQETQYF

v_gene: TRBV27
CDR3aa: CASSPPPLAGGREQYF

v_gene: TRBV20-1
CDR3aa: CSASHRQGETGKLFF

v_gene: TRBV12-3/TRBV12-4
CDR3aa: CASRNAGTGVDTEAFF

v_gene: TRBV7-2
CDR3aa: CASSLAVSSTDTQYF

v_gene: TRBV24-1
CDR3aa: CATSDPVRAGNTIYF

v_gene: TRBV10-3
CDR3aa: CASGEQETQYF

v_gene: TRBV19
CDR3aa: CASSLPLAEEGDTQYF

v_gene: TRBV7-2
CDR3aa: CASSSSGTSNTEAFF

v_gene: TRBV20-1
CDR3aa: CSATPAEEGKNIQYF

v_gene: TRBV12-3/TRBV12-4
CDR3aa: CASSFRSGSVYEQFF

v_gene: TRBV20-1
CDR3aa: CSATPAEDCGYTF

v_gene: TRBV10-2
CDR3aa: CASSEAGWAYEQYF

v_gene: TRBV9
CDR3aa: CASSARQLDSPLHF

v_gene: TRBV6-1
CDR3aa: CASSEPTRGTGGYGYTF

v_gene: TRBV10-3
CDR3aa: CAISESIGSSYEQYF

v_gene: TRBV7-8
CDR3aa: CASSLEPSGGYIQYF

v_gene: TRBV7-3
CDR3aa: CASSLTGGGAGTDTQYF

v_gene: TRBV11-2
CDR3aa: CASSLRGLRGGLARRSYEQYF

v_gene: TRBV5-1
CDR3aa: CASRVLWRELYTDTQYF

v_gene: TRBV28
CDR3aa: CASSFGDSIYNEQFF

v_gene: TRBV28
CDR3aa: CASSPLTGGTNEKLFF

v_gene: TRBV5-6
CDR3aa: CASTDQGLVAGELFF

v_gene: TRBV5-1
CDR3aa: CASSGPPGQPGTSGREQYF

v_gene: TRBV19
CDR3aa: CASSYEAGGSTDTQYF

v_gene: TRBV18
CDR3aa: CASSPGGGEQYF

v_gene: TRBV27
CDR3aa: CAGSLTTTAGQNEQFF

v_gene: TRBV7-2
CDR3aa: CASSPGGWDTEAFF

v_gene: TRBV28
CDR3aa: CASSLASGASGANVLTF

v_gene: TRBV28
CDR3aa: CASSYRVGNEKLFF

v_gene: TRBV7-9
CDR3aa: CASSTGTDHQPQHF

v_gene: TRBV7-8
CDR3aa: CASSLAGGLAGNLQFF

v_gene: TRBV20-1
CDR3aa: CSARDPGRGRSIGELFF